These 2 T cell receptor beta chains originate from one sample sequenced in a study of blood T cell repertoires in COVID-19. Produced via immunoSEQ multiplex PCR; TCRdb's table is partial and in-frame only. The sample has approximately 190,000 clones, roughly four fifths seen once. Material: peripheral blood. These receptors all come from a woman in her 70s with active or convalescent COVID-19.

J is TRBJ1-1 and V is TRBV7-9; TRBD1 agrees at 9 bases. J lost 6 bases, V lost 5 bases, and 7 bases had no gene match. The CDR3 is made up of 14 amino acids. From germline, CDR1 is SEHNR and CDR2 FQNEAQ (reference sequence). The CDR3 sequence is CASSPTGGIPEAFF. The CDR3 coding sequence is TGTGCCAGCAGCCCCACAGGGGGCATCCCTGAAGCTTTCTTT.

This clone was picked up one time. The genes are TRBV27 and TRBJ1-1; 7 nucleotides line up with TRBD1. The CDR3 loop spans 17 amino acids. V was clipped by 5 bases and J by 0 bases; unmatched bases: 12. Germline values: CDR1 MNHEY, CDR2 SMNVEV (reference sequence). CDR3 DNA sequence: TGTGCCAGCAGTCGGCGGGGACAGTCATTCCTGAACACTGAAGCTTTCTTT. It translates to CASSRRGQSFLNTEAFF.